This T cell receptor (beta chain) originates from a study of PD-1 blockade in classical Hodgkin lymphoma. The patients all showed relapse after autologous stem cell transplantation, while their brentuximab vedotin exposure varied. Only in-frame clones appear in the TCRdb table, and some are missing; sequencing was by immunoSEQ multiplex PCR. The sample lists 20,000 to 30,000 clones; about four fifths were seen once. The CDR3 extends over 15 amino acids. With V trimmed by 4 bases and J by 4 bases, 5 bases remained unmatched. Germline V gene lookup returns CDR1 SGHTA and CDR2 FQGNSA. Study observations and caveats: Patients with a complete response exhibited baseline diversity comparable to newly diagnosed patients.

Points on this clone: No antigen is known for it.

Source: peripheral blood mononuclear cells (PBMCs), taken before the second cycle of nivolumab. The V gene is TRBV7-2, the J gene TRBJ2-1, with 9 bases aligning to TRBD1. The receptor was derived from a human donor with classical Hodgkin lymphoma. CDR3 bases: TGTGCCAGCAGCTCACGGGACAGGGTATACAATGAGCAGTTCTTC. Translating it yields CASSSRDRVYNEQFF.